The 30 T cell receptor beta chains below come from one sample, sequenced in a study of monozygotic twins with inflammatory bowel disease. Using the 5' RACE reads, TCRdb records one entry per CDR3 protein without DNA. The sample has around 380,000 distinct CDR3 sequences, and its top ten clones hold approximately 2.3%. Sequenced sample: blood. These receptors all stem from a human donor with ulcerative colitis or Crohn's disease, or a healthy co-twin of an affected twin (not recorded which).

The chain carries TRBV30 and TRBJ1-2; TCRdb reports TRBD1, a call that lacks DNA to check it against. Germline V gene sequence: CDR1 GTSNPN, CDR2 SVGIG (reference sequence). The CDR3 loop spans 13 amino acids. Here the CDR3 reads CAWRSRGLSGYTF. Combining the CDR3 with reference TRBV30 and TRBJ1-2 gives the whole variable domain SQTIHQWPATLVQPVGSPLSLECTVEGTSNPNLYWYRQAAGRGLQLLFYSVGIGQISSEVPQNLSASRPQDRQFILSSKKLLLSDSGFYLCAWRSRGLSGYTFGSGTRLTVV.

CDR3 sequence: CSAKKPDEAFF. The chain has TRBV20-1 and TRBJ1-1. The CDR3 extends over 11 amino acids. Germline V gene lookup returns CDR1 DFQATT and CDR2 SNEGSKA (reference sequence).

The chain couples TRBV5-4 to TRBJ2-5; the TCRdb D gene call, TRBD1, has no DNA to confirm it. Germline CDR1 is SGHNT and CDR2 is YYREEE (reference sequence). This CDR3 spans 15 amino acids. Here the CDR3 reads CASRSGTRPLETQYF. Looking up the rest from reference TRBV5-4 and TRBJ2-5 gives the full variable domain: ETGVTQSPTHLIKTRGQQVTLRCSSQSGHNTVSWYQQALGQGPQFIFQYYREEENGRGNFPPRFSGLQFPNYSSELNVNALELDDSALYLCASRSGTRPLETQYFGPGTRLLVL.

The V call is TRBV2, the J call TRBJ1-6; TCRdb returns TRBD1, unconfirmable since there is no DNA. The CDR3 contains 15 residues. CDR1 and CDR2 from the germline V gene are SNHLY and FYNNEI. The CDR3 protein is CASTGTGGWNSPLHF.

The chain is built from TRBV20-1 and TRBJ2-3; TCRdb's D call, TRBD2, is unchecked because there is no DNA. Germline CDR1 and CDR2: DFQATT and SNEGSKA (reference sequence). This CDR3 is built from 15 residues. Here the CDR3 reads CSASGRDSDPDTQYF.

This sequence joins TRBV28 and TRBJ1-5; TCRdb gives TRBD1 as the D gene, but with no DNA this cannot be confirmed. This CDR3 contains 14 residues. CDR1 and CDR2 from the germline V gene are MDHEN and SYDVKM. This CDR3 is CASSFRGHMKPQHF.

The rearrangement links TRBV5-1 to TRBJ2-7. The CDR3 covers 14 residues. The germline gives CDR1 SGHRS, CDR2 YFSETQ. The CDR3: CASSTDGTIWEQYF.

V and J are TRBV3-1 and TRBJ2-7. The CDR3 contains 16 residues. Germline loops: CDR1 LGHDT, CDR2 YNNKEL (reference sequence). CDR3 protein: CASSQELQLLPYEQYF.

This sequence joins TRBV27 and TRBJ2-2; checking the TCRdb D call of TRBD2 is not possible without DNA. Germline V gene sequence: CDR1 MNHEY, CDR2 SMNVEV (reference sequence). CDR3 length: 15 amino acids. The CDR3 spells CASTPGPSGGRELFF.

The V and J genes are TRBV5-1 and TRBJ1-5; checking the TCRdb D call of TRBD1 is not possible without DNA. CDR3 size: 14 residues. CDR1 SGHRS and CDR2 YFSETQ come from the germline V gene. This chain's CDR3 is CASSLESGVEPQHF. Together with reference TRBV5-1 and TRBJ1-5, the CDR3 gives the full variable domain: KAGVTQTPRYLIKTRGQQVTLSCSPISGHRSVSWYQQTPGQGLQFLFEYFSETQRNKGNFPGRFSGRQFSNSRSEMNVSTLELGDSALYLCASSLESGVEPQHFGDGTRLSIL.

The V and J genes are TRBV12-3 or TRBV12-4 and TRBJ1-5. CDR3 size: 13 residues. This CDR3 reads CASSVGNQQPQHF.

The chain is built from TRBV18 and TRBJ1-1. The CDR3 consists of 14 residues. Germline V lookup: CDR1 KGHSH, CDR2 LQKENI. The chain's CDR3 is CASSTAGPNTEAFF.

The rearrangement links TRBV7-7 to TRBJ2-2. This CDR3 has 13 amino acids. Germline lookup yields CDR1 SSHAT and CDR2 FNYEAQ (reference sequence). CDR3 protein: CASTLLDTGELFF.

The chain uses TRBV20-1 and TRBJ2-7; TCRdb indicates TRBD2, and absent DNA this call remains unverified. The germline V gene encodes CDR1 DFQATT and CDR2 SNEGSKA (reference sequence). This CDR3 is 14 amino acids long. This CDR3 reads CSAREGGISYEQYF.

V is TRBV28 and J is TRBJ2-4; TCRdb lists TRBD1, though no DNA is available to test this call. The V gene's germline CDR1 is MDHEN and CDR2 SYDVKM. The CDR3 runs 16 residues. This chain's CDR3 is CASSTLGGLAKNIQYF.

The V call is TRBV20-1, the J call TRBJ2-5. Germline loops: CDR1 DFQATT, CDR2 SNEGSKA (reference sequence). The CDR3 has 12 residues. CDR3 sequence reads: CSARDRQETQYF.

This sequence joins TRBV12-3 or TRBV12-4 and TRBJ1-4; the TRBD1 assignment by TCRdb is unverifiable without DNA. This CDR3 contains 17 residues. The CDR3 region is CASSLSRGLATNEKLFF.

The chain uses TRBV6-2 or TRBV6-3 and TRBJ1-5; absent DNA, TCRdb's TRBD1 call cannot be checked. The CDR3 loop spans 15 amino acids. The germline CDR1 and CDR2 sequences are MNHEY and SVGEGT. CDR3 amino acids: CASSYRGQMDQPQHF.

This chain uses TRBV27 with TRBJ1-1; TCRdb calls TRBD1, which cannot be checked without DNA. This CDR3 has 14 amino acids. CDR1 and CDR2 from the germline V gene are MNHEY and SMNVEV (reference sequence). CDR3 amino acids: CASSSGESNTEAFF.

The gene calls are TRBV24-1 and TRBJ2-1; TCRdb indicates TRBD1, and absent DNA this call remains unverified. This CDR3 is built from 16 residues. Looked up from germline, CDR1 is KGHDR and CDR2 is SFDVKD. The CDR3 sequence is CATSDPGARQGNEQFF.

V usage is TRBV3-1 and J usage is TRBJ2-7; TCRdb selects TRBD1, and the lack of DNA leaves this call unchecked. The CDR3 has 15 residues. Germline CDR1 LGHDT, CDR2 YNNKEL (reference sequence). CDR3 residues: CASSQKGQGFYEQYF.

The chain uses TRBV2 and TRBJ2-7; TCRdb designates TRBD1, a call that cannot be tested without DNA. This CDR3 spans 11 amino acids. Germline V gene data show CDR1 as SNHLY and CDR2 as FYNNEI. The chain's CDR3 is CASRTGDEQYF.

V is TRBV13 and J is TRBJ1-1. Germline CDR1 and CDR2: PRHDT and FYEKMQ (reference sequence). The length of the CDR3 is 14 residues. CDR3 residues: CASSSLGPNTEAFF.

The chain uses TRBV12-3 or TRBV12-4 and TRBJ2-2; TCRdb's D call, TRBD1, is unchecked because there is no DNA. The CDR3 has 19 residues. The CDR3 loop is CASSLAGTPVRGSTGELFF.

The chain joins TRBV28 to TRBJ1-6; the D call from TCRdb, TRBD1, cannot be confirmed without DNA. CDR1 and CDR2 from the germline V gene are MDHEN and SYDVKM. The CDR3 has 13 amino acids. The CDR3 is CASSPPGVAPLHF.

V is TRBV5-1 and J is TRBJ2-3. Germline V gene data show CDR1 as SGHRS and CDR2 as YFSETQ. This CDR3 region has 14 residues. The CDR3 sequence is CASSLARDTDTQYF. The full variable domain, rest sourced from reference TRBV5-1 and TRBJ2-3, is KAGVTQTPRYLIKTRGQQVTLSCSPISGHRSVSWYQQTPGQGLQFLFEYFSETQRNKGNFPGRFSGRQFSNSRSEMNVSTLELGDSALYLCASSLARDTDTQYFGPGTRLTVL.

This rearrangement joins TRBV2 to TRBJ2-3; the D call of TRBD2 rests on TCRdb alone, since no DNA is present to check it. This CDR3 is 15 amino acids long. CDR1 and CDR2 (germline): SNHLY, FYNNEI. The CDR3 here is CASSVYVGAGDTQYF.

The J gene is TRBJ2-3, the V gene TRBV5-1; TCRdb lists TRBD2, though no DNA is available to test this call. Germline CDR1 reads SGHRS; CDR2 reads YFSETQ. CDR3 length equals 15 residues. This CDR3 is CASSSRAGDTDTQYF.

This chain joins TRBV19 and TRBJ1-1. Germline V gives CDR1 LNHDA, CDR2 SQIVND (reference sequence). The CDR3 sequence is 13 residues long. The chain's CDR3 is CASSVQENTEAFF.

V and J are TRBV20-1 and TRBJ1-3; as DNA is missing, the TRBD1 call by TCRdb cannot be tested. The V gene's germline CDR1 is DFQATT and CDR2 SNEGSKA (reference sequence). The CDR3 consists of 16 residues. The CDR3 sequence is CSARDWEGGSGNTIYF.